The T cell receptor (beta chain) under discussion was sequenced for a study of blood T cell repertoires in COVID-19. Study overall: Sample material is recorded as cDNA or gDNA derived from T cells, B-cell-depleted T cells, or PBMCs.

From germline, CDR1 is LNHDA and CDR2 SQIVND (reference sequence). The CDR3 covers 16 residues. Trimming shortened V by 5 bases and J by 2 bases, and 15 bases separated the two germline ends. As handled by the study authors: Amplification with reference gene primers provided the estimates of nucleated cell counts. Repertoires were generated with immunoSEQ multiplex PCR, while TCRdb's copy carries only in-frame clones and drops some. That table furnishes V, J and clone size, whereas the DNA furnished D and trimming. The sample consists of more than 95,000 clones, 70% to 85% of them appearing once. The receptor was derived from an elderly woman with active or convalescent COVID-19. The chain uses TRBV19 and TRBJ2-2; D possibly corresponds to TRBD1 (6 bases). The sample taken for sequencing was peripheral blood. The CDR3 spells CASSPPGVRNTGELFF. The DNA for the CDR3 is TGTGCCAGTAGTCCCCCAGGGGTAAGAAACACCGGGGAGCTGTTTTTT.